The T cell receptor (beta chain) under discussion was sequenced for a study of blood T cells in healthy people across ages. CDR3 size: 15 residues. Germline CDR1 reads MNHEY; CDR2 reads SVGEGT. It was with a sample-barcoded 5' primer and a J-beta primer mix that a second PCR of roughly 7 to 12 cycles was run. TCRdb reprocessed the 5' RACE reads via MiXCR and lists one record per CDR3 protein. The sample holds around 2 million distinct CDR3 sequences; more than 35% are singletons and the top ten take more than 20%. This clonotype was found a few times. The sequenced sample was blood. The chain recombines TRBV6-2 or TRBV6-3 with TRBJ2-5, with D possibly TRBD1 on 5 matching bases. Near its end, the DNA agrees better with TRBJ2-7, so the J call may be wrong. This TCR was recovered from a human donor in good health. In DNA form, the CDR3 reads TGTGCCAGCAACCTCGGTGGGGCTGAGTCATACGAGCAGTACTTC. It codes for CASNLGGAESYEQYF.